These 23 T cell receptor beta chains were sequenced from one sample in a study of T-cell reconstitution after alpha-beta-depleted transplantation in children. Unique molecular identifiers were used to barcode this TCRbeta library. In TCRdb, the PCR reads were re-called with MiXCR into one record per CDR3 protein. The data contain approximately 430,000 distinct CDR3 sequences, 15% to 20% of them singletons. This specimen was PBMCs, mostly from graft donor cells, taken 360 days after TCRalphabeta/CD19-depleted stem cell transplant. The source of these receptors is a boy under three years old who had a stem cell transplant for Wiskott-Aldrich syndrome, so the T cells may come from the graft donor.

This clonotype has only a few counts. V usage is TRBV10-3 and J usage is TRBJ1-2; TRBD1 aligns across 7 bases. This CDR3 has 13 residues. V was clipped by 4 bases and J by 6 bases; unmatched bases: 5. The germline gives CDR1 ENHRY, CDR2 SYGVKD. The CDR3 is CAISAGTVDGYTF. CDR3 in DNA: TGTGCCATCAGTGCCGGGACAGTTGATGGCTACACCTTC.

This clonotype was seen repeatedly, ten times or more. The CDR3 nucleotides read TGTGCCAGCAGCTTAACTAGCGGGAGGTACAATGAGCAGTTCTTC. Translating it yields CASSLTSGRYNEQFF. This chain uses TRBV7-6 with TRBJ2-1, with TRBD2 identical over 12 bases. The germline gives CDR1 SGHVS, CDR2 FNYEAQ. V shed 2 bases and J 4 bases; nucleotides not matched to a gene: 0. The CDR3 length is 15 residues. The whole variable domain, filled in from reference TRBV7-6 and TRBJ2-1, reads GAGVSQSPRYKVTKRGQDVALRCDPISGHVSLYWYRQALGQGPEFLTYFNYEAQQDKSGLPNDRFSAERPEGSISTLTIQRTEQRDSAMYRCASSLTSGRYNEQFFGPGTRLTVL.

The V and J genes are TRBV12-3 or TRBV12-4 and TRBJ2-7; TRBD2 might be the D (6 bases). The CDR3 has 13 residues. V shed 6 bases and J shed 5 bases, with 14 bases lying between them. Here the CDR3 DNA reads TGTGCCAGCAGGGGGCGGGGTAGCAACGAGCAGTACTTC. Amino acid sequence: CASRGRGSNEQYF.

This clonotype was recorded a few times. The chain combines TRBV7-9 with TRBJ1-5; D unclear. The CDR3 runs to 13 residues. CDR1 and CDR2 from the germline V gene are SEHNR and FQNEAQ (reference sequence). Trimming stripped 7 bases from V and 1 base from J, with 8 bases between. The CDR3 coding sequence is TGTGCCAGCACGAAGGGAAGCAATCAGCCCCAGCATTTT. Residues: CASTKGSNQPQHF.

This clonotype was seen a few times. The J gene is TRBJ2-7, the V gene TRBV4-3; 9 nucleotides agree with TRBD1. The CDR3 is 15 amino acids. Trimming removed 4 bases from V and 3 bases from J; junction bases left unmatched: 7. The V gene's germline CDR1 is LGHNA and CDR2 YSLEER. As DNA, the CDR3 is TGCGCCAGCAGCCGTGGACAGGGGATCCGCTACGAGCAGTACTTC. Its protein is CASSRGQGIRYEQYF.

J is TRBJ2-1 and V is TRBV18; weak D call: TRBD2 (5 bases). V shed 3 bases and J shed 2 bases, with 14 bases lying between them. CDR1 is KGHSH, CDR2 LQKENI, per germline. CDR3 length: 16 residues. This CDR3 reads CASSPSSGIPYNEQFF. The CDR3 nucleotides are TGTGCCAGCTCACCCTCTTCCGGGATCCCCTACAATGAGCAGTTCTTC. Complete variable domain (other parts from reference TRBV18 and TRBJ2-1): NAGVMQNPRHLVRRRGQEARLRCSPMKGHSHVYWYRQLPEEGLKFMVYLQKENIIDESGMPKERFSAEFPKEGPSILRIQQVVRGDSAAYFCASSPSSGIPYNEQFFGPGTRLTVL.

The CDR3 DNA is TGCAGTGCTAGTTCCCAGGGGCTCGGGGATCAGCCCCAGCATTTT. This gives the protein CSASSQGLGDQPQHF. J is TRBJ1-5 and V is TRBV20-1, with a possible D match to TRBD1 (6 bases). Germline V gene sequence: CDR1 DFQATT, CDR2 SNEGSKA (reference sequence). This CDR3 has 15 residues. V shed 3 bases and J shed 5 bases, with 17 bases lying between them.

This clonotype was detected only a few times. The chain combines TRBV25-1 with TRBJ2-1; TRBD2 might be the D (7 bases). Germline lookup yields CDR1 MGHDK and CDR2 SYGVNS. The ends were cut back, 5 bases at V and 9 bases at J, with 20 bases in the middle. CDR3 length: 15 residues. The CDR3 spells CASSRWGGGEGEQFF. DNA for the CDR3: TGTGCCAGCAGTCGCTGGGGAGGGGGAGAGGGTGAGCAGTTCTTC.

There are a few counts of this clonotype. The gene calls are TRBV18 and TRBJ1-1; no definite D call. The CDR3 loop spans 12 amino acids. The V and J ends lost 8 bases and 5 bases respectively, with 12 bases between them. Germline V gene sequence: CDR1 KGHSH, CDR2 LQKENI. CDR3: CASRTRGTEAFF. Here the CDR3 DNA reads TGTGCCAGCCGGACCCGTGGTACTGAAGCTTTCTTT.

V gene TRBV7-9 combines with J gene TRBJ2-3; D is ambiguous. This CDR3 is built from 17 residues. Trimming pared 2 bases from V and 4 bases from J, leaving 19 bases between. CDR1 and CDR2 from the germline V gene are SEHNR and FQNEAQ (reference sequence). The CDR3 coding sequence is TGTGCCAGCAGCTTAAGTGGCAGAAAACACACGTCAGATACGCAGTATTTT. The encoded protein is CASSLSGRKHTSDTQYF.

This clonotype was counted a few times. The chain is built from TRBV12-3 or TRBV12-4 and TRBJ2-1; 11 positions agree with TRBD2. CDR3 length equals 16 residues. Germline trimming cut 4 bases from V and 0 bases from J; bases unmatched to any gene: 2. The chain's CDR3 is CASSSSGGISYNEQFF. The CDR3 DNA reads TGTGCCAGCAGTTCTAGCGGGGGGATCTCCTACAATGAGCAGTTCTTC.

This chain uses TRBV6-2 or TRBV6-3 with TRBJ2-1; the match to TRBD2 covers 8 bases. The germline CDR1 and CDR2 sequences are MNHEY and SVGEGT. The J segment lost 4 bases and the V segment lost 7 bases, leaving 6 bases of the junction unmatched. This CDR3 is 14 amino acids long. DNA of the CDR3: TGTGCCAGCACGGAGGCGGGAGGTTACAATGAGCAGTTCTTC. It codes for CASTEAGGYNEQFF.

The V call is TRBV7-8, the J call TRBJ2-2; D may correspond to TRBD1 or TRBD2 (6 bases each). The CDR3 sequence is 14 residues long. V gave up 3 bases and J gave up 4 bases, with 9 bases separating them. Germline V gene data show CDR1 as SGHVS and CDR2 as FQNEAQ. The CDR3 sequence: CASSLWGATGELFF. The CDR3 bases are TGTGCCAGCAGCTTGTGGGGGGCCACCGGGGAGCTGTTTTTT.

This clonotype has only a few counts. CDR3 sequence reads: CASSQNRVSSYEQYF. CDR3 coding DNA: TGCGCCAGCAGCCAGAACAGGGTTAGCTCCTACGAGCAGTACTTC. The chain joins TRBV4-1 to TRBJ2-7; TRBD1 is a possible D gene (6 bases). V was pared by 3 bases and J by 0 bases, with 12 bases between. There are 15 residues in the CDR3. From germline, CDR1 is MGHRA and CDR2 YSYEKL.

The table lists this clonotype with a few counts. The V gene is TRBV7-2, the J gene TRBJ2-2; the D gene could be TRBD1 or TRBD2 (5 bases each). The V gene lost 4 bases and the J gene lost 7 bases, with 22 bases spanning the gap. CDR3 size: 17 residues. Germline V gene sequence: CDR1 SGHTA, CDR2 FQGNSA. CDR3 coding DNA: TGTGCCAGCAGCTCCCGACCGGGGACGGTCCCGGGCGGGGAGCTGTTTTTT. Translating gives CASSSRPGTVPGGELFF.

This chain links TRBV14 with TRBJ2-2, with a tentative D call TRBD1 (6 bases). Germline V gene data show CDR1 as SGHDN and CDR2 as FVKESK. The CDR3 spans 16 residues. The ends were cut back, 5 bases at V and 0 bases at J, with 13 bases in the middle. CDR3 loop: CASSKLRQANTGELFF. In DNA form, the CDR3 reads TGTGCCAGCAGCAAACTGAGACAGGCGAACACCGGGGAGCTGTTTTTT.

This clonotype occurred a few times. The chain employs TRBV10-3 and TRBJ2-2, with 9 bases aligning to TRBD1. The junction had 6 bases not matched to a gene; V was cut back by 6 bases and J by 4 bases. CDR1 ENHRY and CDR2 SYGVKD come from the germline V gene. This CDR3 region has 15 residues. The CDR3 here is CAISNRGPVTGELFF. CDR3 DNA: TGTGCCATCAGCAACAGGGGGCCGGTCACCGGGGAGCTGTTTTTT.

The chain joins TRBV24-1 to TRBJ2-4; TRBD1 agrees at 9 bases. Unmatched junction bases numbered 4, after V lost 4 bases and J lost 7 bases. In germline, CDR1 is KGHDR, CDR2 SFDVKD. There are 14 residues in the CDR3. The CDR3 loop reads CATSETGQGNIQYF. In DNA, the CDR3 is TGTGCCACCAGTGAAACCGGACAGGGGAACATTCAGTACTTC.

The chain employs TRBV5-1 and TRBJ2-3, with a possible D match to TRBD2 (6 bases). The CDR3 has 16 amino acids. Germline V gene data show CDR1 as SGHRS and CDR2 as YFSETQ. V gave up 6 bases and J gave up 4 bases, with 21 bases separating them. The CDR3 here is CASNSGLTRFADTQYF. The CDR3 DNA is TGCGCCAGCAATTCGGGACTCACTAGATTCGCAGATACGCAGTATTTT.

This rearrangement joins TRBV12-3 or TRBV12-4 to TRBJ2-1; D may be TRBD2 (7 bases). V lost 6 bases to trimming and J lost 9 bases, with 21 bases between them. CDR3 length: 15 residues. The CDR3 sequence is CASSTVNGGPSEQFF. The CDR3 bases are TGTGCCAGCAGCACAGTTAACGGGGGGCCCAGTGAGCAGTTCTTC.

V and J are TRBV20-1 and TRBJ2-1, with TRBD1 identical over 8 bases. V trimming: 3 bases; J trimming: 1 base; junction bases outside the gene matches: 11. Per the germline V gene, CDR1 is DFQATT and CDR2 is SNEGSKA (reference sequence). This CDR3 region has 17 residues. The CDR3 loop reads CSASGSGGDRSYNEQFF. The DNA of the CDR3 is TGCAGTGCTAGTGGGTCCGGAGGGGACAGGTCCTACAATGAGCAGTTCTTC.

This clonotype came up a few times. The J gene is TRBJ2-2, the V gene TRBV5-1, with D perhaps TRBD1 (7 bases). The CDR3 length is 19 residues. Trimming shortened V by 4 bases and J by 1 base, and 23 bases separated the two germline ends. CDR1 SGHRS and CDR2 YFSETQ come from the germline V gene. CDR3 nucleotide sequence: TGCGCCAGCAGCATCCGACAGGGCGAGCGGGCGATGAACACCGGGGAGCTGTTTTTT. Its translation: CASSIRQGERAMNTGELFF.

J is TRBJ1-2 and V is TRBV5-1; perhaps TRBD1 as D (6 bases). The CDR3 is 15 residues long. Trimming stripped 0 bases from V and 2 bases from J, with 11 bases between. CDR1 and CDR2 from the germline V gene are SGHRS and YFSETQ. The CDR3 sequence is CASSLGGPTNYGYTF. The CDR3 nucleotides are TGCGCCAGCAGCTTGGGGGGGCCTACCAACTATGGCTACACCTTC.